This T cell receptor beta chain emerged from a study of metastatic and nonmetastatic thyroid tumors. Study overall: Across peripheral blood and tumor or nodule tissue samples taken from malignant and benign thyroid patients, the repertoires were compared with one another.

General study results and limits: It was reportedly found that TCR beta diversity was significantly higher in malignant thyroid tumors than in benign nodules, a difference seen in both blood and tumor samples.

Thyroid surgery was preceded by no treatment in any patient. This clone was recorded at least ten times. Its specificity is unknown. This sample also contains other DNA sequences that code for the same CDR3. In the original processing: The study built a papillary thyroid cancer distant-metastasis classifier from CDR3 differences across clinicopathological groups. TCRdb re-called clones via MiXCR from the PCR reads. The V and J calls and clone size are TCRdb's, not the authors'. The table lists 21,000 or so clones, less than 20% of them singletons. The sequencing sample was made of blood. This TCR came from a female donor with papillary thyroid cancer or a benign thyroid nodule (not recorded which). Some clones in this sample may be carry-over from other donors' samples.

The CDR3 DNA sequence: TGTGCCAGCAGGACCGCGATTGATAATGAGCAGTTCTTC. This sequence encodes CASRTAIDNEQFF. This chain connects TRBV12-3 or TRBV12-4 to TRBJ2-1; D uncertain. The CDR3 is 13 amino acids. Trimming shortened V by 6 bases and J by 7 bases, and 13 bases separated the two germline ends.